Described below is a single T cell receptor beta chain sequence and its context. Its specificity is not known. This sample is drawn from a study of cytomegalovirus exposure and HLA in healthy donors. General study points: There were a few CMV-associated chains whose specificity for CMV antigens was confirmed in vitro. The classifier was said to identify cytomegalovirus status with high specificity and sensitivity.

60 Vbeta and 13 Jbeta primers were used in PCR. Using immunoSEQ multiplex PCR, the repertoire was profiled, and TCRdb retains in-frame clones only, with some absent. Of roughly 100,000 clones listed, approximately 77% are singletons. The CDR3 loop spans 16 amino acids. V was clipped by 2 bases and J by 7 bases; unmatched bases: 4. The germline gives CDR1 MNHEY, CDR2 SVGAGI. The sequence came from a woman aged 40 to 50 in good health and CMV-seronegative. The chain is built from TRBV6-5 and TRBJ1-6, with 11 bases identical to TRBD1. Sequencing was carried out using PBMCs. CDR3 in amino acids: CASSYGGDRGNSPLHF. The CDR3 region has the DNA TGTGCCAGCAGTTACGGGGGGGACAGGGGGAATTCACCCCTCCACTTT.